The 9 T cell receptor beta chains given below trace back to one sample, sequenced in a study of shared clonotypes between healthy human individuals. Sequencing was performed with immunoSEQ multiplex PCR; in TCRdb, only in-frame clones are kept and a portion is missing. The sample yields roughly 1,500,000 clones, approximately 98% seen once. The sequenced sample consisted of naive CD4+ T cells sorted from blood. Subset reported: CD45RA+ positively selected. The receptors stem from a man aged 25-45 years in good health.

This chain connects TRBV7-2 to TRBJ1-1; D possibly corresponds to TRBD1 (6 bases). Germline CDR1 reads SGHTA; CDR2 reads FQGNSA. V was shortened by 5 bases and J by 8 bases, with 21 bases between the two germline ends. This CDR3 contains 15 residues. This chain's CDR3 is CASSDRGYRAREAFF. DNA of the CDR3: TGTGCCAGCAGCGATAGGGGGTACCGGGCCCGGGAAGCTTTCTTT.

The chain couples TRBV5-1 to TRBJ1-1; 9 bases align to TRBD1. V shed 0 bases and J 5 bases; nucleotides not matched to a gene: 5. The V gene's germline CDR1 is SGHRS and CDR2 YFSETQ. The CDR3 is 15 amino acids. CDR3 protein: CASSLATTGGTEAFF. The CDR3 DNA reads TGCGCCAGCAGCTTGGCAACGACAGGGGGAACTGAAGCTTTCTTT.

J is TRBJ1-4 and V is TRBV11-2; D not certain. Germline loops: CDR1 SGHAT, CDR2 FQNNGV. This CDR3 spans 14 amino acids. V lost 4 bases, J lost 5 bases, and 11 bases lay in between. CDR3 amino acids: CASSSDGLNEKLFF. For the CDR3, the DNA is TGTGCCAGCAGCTCGGACGGACTGAATGAAAAACTGTTTTTT.

Only one count was recorded for this clone. The rearrangement uses TRBV15 and TRBJ2-2; 8 bases match TRBD2. Germline V lookup: CDR1 LNHNV, CDR2 YYDKDF (reference sequence). V gave up 1 base and J gave up 0 bases; unmatched junction bases: 4. The CDR3 runs to 17 residues. CDR3 DNA sequence: TGTGCCACCAGCAGAGCCCCACTAGCGGCGAACACCGGGGAGCTGTTTTTT. This sequence encodes CATSRAPLAANTGELFF.

This chain joins TRBV7-3 and TRBJ2-3, with D possibly TRBD2 on 5 matching bases. Trimming removed 5 bases at V and 4 bases at J, with 7 bases between. The CDR3 has 12 residues. Germline CDR1 SGHTA, CDR2 FQGTGA. The CDR3 bases are TGTGCCAGCAGCCCGGAGGCAGATACGCAGTATTTT. This sequence encodes CASSPEADTQYF.

This sequence joins TRBV5-6 and TRBJ2-1; perhaps TRBD2 as D (6 bases). CDR3 length equals 15 residues. Germline V gene data show CDR1 as SGHDT and CDR2 as YYEEEE. Trimming shortened V by 0 bases and J by 5 bases, and 12 bases separated the two germline ends. Written as DNA, the CDR3 is TGTGCCAGCAGCTTGGCGGGGGTTTCGAACAATGAGCAGTTCTTC. As protein: CASSLAGVSNNEQFF.

The V call is TRBV9, the J call TRBJ2-2; 8 bases are shared with TRBD1. The CDR3 consists of 16 residues. Germline V gene lookup returns CDR1 SGDLS and CDR2 YYNGEE. The V segment lost 3 bases and the J segment 1 base; nucleotides outside the gene matches: 5. The CDR3 spells CASSARTGKNTGELFF. The CDR3 DNA reads TGTGCCAGCAGCGCCCGGACAGGGAAGAACACCGGGGAGCTGTTTTTT. Using reference TRBV9 and TRBJ2-2 for the parts outside the CDR3, the full variable domain is DSGVTQTPKHLITATGQRVTLRCSPRSGDLSVYWYQQSLDQGLQFLIQYYNGEERAKGNILERFSAQQFPDLHSELNLSSLELGDSALYFCASSARTGKNTGELFFGEGSRLTVL.

The chain links TRBV2 to TRBJ2-3; 7 bases are shared with TRBD1. With V trimmed by 9 bases and J by 0 bases, 9 bases remained unmatched. CDR3 size: 15 residues. Germline CDR1 reads SNHLY; CDR2 reads FYNNEI. CDR3 nucleotide sequence: TGTGCCAGAAGAGGGACAGAGACTAGCACAGATACGCAGTATTTT. It translates to CARRGTETSTDTQYF. The entire variable domain, with the rest obtained from reference TRBV2 and TRBJ2-3, is as follows: EPEVTQTPSHQVTQMGQEVILRCVPISNHLYFYWYRQILGQKVEFLVSFYNNEISEKSEIFDDQFSVERPDGSNFTLKIRSTKLEDSAMYFCARRGTETSTDTQYFGPGTRLTVL.

V usage is TRBV7-2 and J usage is TRBJ2-5; 11 nucleotides align to TRBD2. The CDR3 has 17 amino acids. The V gene end was trimmed by 5 bases and the J gene end by 5 bases; junction bases not matched to a gene: 13. Germline loops: CDR1 SGHTA, CDR2 FQGNSA. In nucleotides, the CDR3 is TGTGCCAGCAGCCAGAAACTACTAGCGGGAGTGAGGGAGACCCAGTACTTC. Translating gives CASSQKLLAGVRETQYF.